Below are 24 T cell receptor beta chains sequenced from a single sample in a study of brain T cells in children with intractable seizures. Assay: immunoSEQ multiplex PCR; the TCRdb copy retains only in-frame clones and omits some. Of approximately 23,000 clones listed, 90% to 95% were seen once; the top ten hold 5% to 7%. The sequenced sample was peripheral blood, obtained at surgery. Receptors originate from a boy between 10 and 17 years old with focal cortical dysplasia and intractable seizures.

This chain's CDR3 is CASSPTSGNTDTQYF. The CDR3 nucleotides are TGTGCCAGCAGCCCGACTAGCGGGAACACAGATACGCAGTATTTT. The chain recombines TRBV7-3 with TRBJ2-3; 11 bases are shared with TRBD2. Germline V gives CDR1 SGHTA, CDR2 FQGTGA. The V and J ends lost 5 bases and 2 bases, in that order; junction bases with no gene match: 3. The CDR3 sequence is 15 residues long. Variable domain in full (rest from reference TRBV7-3 and TRBJ2-3): GAGVSQTPSNKVTEKGKYVELRCDPISGHTALYWYRQSLGQGPEFLIYFQGTGAADDSGLPNDRFFAVRPEGSVSTLKIQRTERGDSAVYLCASSPTSGNTDTQYFGPGTRLTVL.

This sequence joins TRBV6-5 and TRBJ2-7, with TRBD1 matching over 9 bases. The CDR3 spans 15 residues. V trimming: 4 bases; J trimming: 1 base; junction bases outside the gene matches: 5. Germline V gives CDR1 MNHEY, CDR2 SVGAGI. CDR3 in DNA: TGTGCCAGCAGTTCCGAGGGACAGGGATCCTACGAGCAGTACTTC. Protein product: CASSSEGQGSYEQYF.

The rearrangement links TRBV13 to TRBJ1-1; no clear D. V was cut by 5 bases and J by 6 bases, with 13 bases left in between. This CDR3 has 13 residues. Germline V gene lookup returns CDR1 PRHDT and CDR2 FYEKMQ (reference sequence). CDR3 protein: CASSPDAQSEAFF. As DNA, the CDR3 is TGTGCCAGCAGCCCAGACGCTCAGTCTGAAGCTTTCTTT. Full variable domain (rest looked up from reference TRBV13 and TRBJ1-1): AAGVIQSPRHLIKEKRETATLKCYPIPRHDTVYWYQQGPGQDPQFLISFYEKMQSDKGSIPDRFSAQQFSDYHSELNMSSLELGDSALYFCASSPDAQSEAFFGQGTRLTVV.

V usage is TRBV2 and J usage is TRBJ2-3; a possible D gene is TRBD2 (6 bases). Germline CDR1 and CDR2: SNHLY and FYNNEI. Trimming removed 2 bases from V and 0 bases from J, with 9 bases in between. CDR3 length equals 15 residues. CDR3 in DNA: TGTGCCAGCAGTGAACGACTAGTGAGCACAGATACGCAGTATTTT. This sequence encodes CASSERLVSTDTQYF.

This clone appeared once. The chain combines TRBV2 with TRBJ2-2; D remains unclear. Germline V lookup: CDR1 SNHLY, CDR2 FYNNEI. With 2 bases removed from V and 6 bases from J, the gap between germline ends came to 7 bases. The CDR3 sequence is 13 residues long. CDR3 in amino acids: CASSESGSGELFF. As DNA, the CDR3 is TGTGCCAGCAGTGAAAGTGGTTCCGGGGAGCTGTTTTTT.

This clone occurred once. The rearrangement uses TRBV9 and TRBJ1-5; D might be TRBD1 (6 bases). CDR3 length equals 14 residues. V lost 4 bases, J lost 0 bases, and 8 bases lay in between. Germline CDR1 and CDR2: SGDLS and YYNGEE. The CDR3 loop reads CASSSDSSNQPQHF. The CDR3 nucleotides are TGTGCCAGCAGCTCGGACAGTAGCAATCAGCCCCAGCATTTT.

This clone was recorded once. The chain uses TRBV29-1 and TRBJ2-4; TRBD1 might be the D (5 bases). Trimming shortened V by 6 bases and J by 3 bases, and 21 bases separated the two germline ends. The CDR3 covers 16 residues. Germline V gene data show CDR1 as SQVTM and CDR2 as ANQGSEA. The CDR3 region is CSVLYQQGLGKNIQYF. CDR3 coding DNA: TGCAGCGTGCTATATCAGCAGGGTCTAGGCAAAAACATTCAGTACTTC.

The V and J genes are TRBV18 and TRBJ1-5, with D unclear. V was cut by 6 bases and J by 4 bases, with 19 bases left in between. Germline assignment: CDR1 KGHSH and CDR2 LQKENI. This CDR3 region has 16 residues. DNA for the CDR3: TGTGCCAGCTCGAACCAAGGATCGTGGTCTAATCAGCCCCAGCATTTT. Translated, it gives CASSNQGSWSNQPQHF. Full variable domain (outside the CDR3, taken from reference TRBV18 and TRBJ1-5): NAGVMQNPRHLVRRRGQEARLRCSPMKGHSHVYWYRQLPEEGLKFMVYLQKENIIDESGMPKERFSAEFPKEGPSILRIQQVVRGDSAAYFCASSNQGSWSNQPQHFGDGTRLSIL.

Only one count was recorded for this clone. The rearrangement uses TRBV11-3 and TRBJ2-5; D remains ambiguous. V was clipped by 8 bases and J by 5 bases, with 12 bases between them. The CDR3 is made up of 12 amino acids. Germline CDR1 reads SGHNT; CDR2 reads YENEEA. CDR3 in amino acids: CASHGGRETQYF. CDR3 bases: TGTGCCAGCCACGGCGGTCGGGAGACCCAGTACTTC. The complete variable domain, with remaining parts taken from reference TRBV11-3 and TRBJ2-5, reads EAGVVQSPRYKIIEKKQPVAFWCNPISGHNTLYWYLQNLGQGPELLIRYENEEAVDDSQLPKDRFSAERLKGVDSTLKIQPAELGDSAVYLCASHGGRETQYFGPGTRLLVL.

The chain has TRBV6-5 and TRBJ1-3; tentatively, D is TRBD1 (6 bases). Trimming stripped 2 bases from V and 2 bases from J, with 13 bases between. This CDR3 comprises 16 residues. CDR1 MNHEY and CDR2 SVGAGI come from the germline V gene. The CDR3: CASSYSRGAAGNTIYF. CDR3 in DNA: TGTGCCAGCAGTTACAGTCGGGGGGCTGCTGGAAACACCATATATTTT.

This clone was seen more than once but under ten times. This rearrangement joins TRBV5-6 to TRBJ2-4; the match to TRBD1 covers 11 bases. V dropped 3 bases and J dropped 3; count of bases not matched to a gene: 8. The CDR3 sequence is 17 residues long. Germline V lookup: CDR1 SGHDT, CDR2 YYEEEE. CDR3 in DNA: TGTGCCAGCAGCTCAGCCGGGACAGGGGGTATCAAAAACATTCAGTACTTC. Protein sequence: CASSSAGTGGIKNIQYF.

The chain employs TRBV12-3 or TRBV12-4 and TRBJ1-1; unclear D gene. This CDR3 spans 11 amino acids. V lost 3 bases, J lost 11 bases, and 10 bases lay in between. CDR3 nucleotides: TGTGCCAGCAGTTTGGTGGGTGCCGCTTTCTTT. The encoded protein is CASSLVGAAFF.

V is TRBV6-6 and J is TRBJ1-4; D perhaps matches TRBD1 (6 bases). The V end lost 0 bases, the J end lost 5 bases, and 10 bases lay between the germline ends. This CDR3 region has 15 residues. Germline CDR1 is MNHNY and CDR2 is SVGAGI (reference sequence). This chain's CDR3 is CASSYSGGANEKLFF. The CDR3 nucleotides are TGTGCCAGCAGTTACTCAGGGGGGGCGAATGAAAAACTGTTTTTT.

The chain has TRBV9 and TRBJ2-1; TRBD2 aligns across 12 bases. The CDR3 consists of 15 residues. Germline loops: CDR1 SGDLS, CDR2 YYNGEE. Losses at the gene ends were 0 bases for V and 6 bases for J; bases not matched to a gene: 1. CDR3: CASSVGTSGANEQFF. The CDR3 nucleotides read TGTGCCAGCAGCGTAGGGACTAGCGGGGCCAATGAGCAGTTCTTC.

V is TRBV13 and J is TRBJ1-2; D is perhaps TRBD1 (6 bases). Trimming pared 8 bases from V and 6 bases from J, leaving 16 bases between. Looked up from germline, CDR1 is PRHDT and CDR2 is FYEKMQ (reference sequence). This CDR3 spans 13 amino acids. CDR3 amino acids: CASSSSAGDGYTF. CDR3 nucleotide sequence: TGTGCCAGCTCTTCATCGGCAGGGGATGGCTACACCTTC.

The gene calls are TRBV5-4 and TRBJ2-3; the match to TRBD2 covers 10 bases. Germline V gene data show CDR1 as SGHNT and CDR2 as YYREEE (reference sequence). The V gene end was trimmed by 5 bases and the J gene end by 0 bases; junction bases not matched to a gene: 15. The CDR3 has 19 residues. The CDR3 sequence: CASSPYLAGGSYSTDTQYF. Here the CDR3 DNA reads TGTGCCAGCAGTCCTTACTTAGCGGGAGGATCCTATAGCACAGATACGCAGTATTTT.

This chain joins TRBV6-5 and TRBJ2-5; tentatively, D is TRBD1 or TRBD2 (5 bases each). From germline, CDR1 is MNHEY and CDR2 SVGAGI. The CDR3 is 15 amino acids. V lost 2 bases to trimming and J lost 2 bases, with 12 bases between them. The CDR3 spells CASSYGTGYQETQYF. Written as DNA, the CDR3 is TGTGCCAGCAGTTACGGGACGGGATATCAAGAGACCCAGTACTTC.

The chain is built from TRBV6-5 and TRBJ1-2, with TRBD1 matching 10 bases. The CDR3 extends over 14 amino acids. The germline V gene has CDR1 MNHEY and CDR2 SVGAGI. Trimming removed 8 bases from V and 2 bases from J; junction bases left unmatched: 5. CDR3 in DNA: TGTGCCAGCGAACCGGGACAGGGGAACTATGGCTACACCTTC. Residues: CASEPGQGNYGYTF.

CDR3 residues: CASSLGRASDTQYF. The CDR3 DNA follows: TGTGCCAGCAGCTTAGGGCGGGCGTCGGATACGCAGTATTTT. The chain couples TRBV11-3 to TRBJ2-3; D possibly corresponds to TRBD2 (5 bases). Trimming removed 1 base at V and 6 bases at J, with 11 bases between. Germline CDR1 SGHNT, CDR2 YENEEA. This CDR3 has 14 residues.

The rearrangement uses TRBV5-1 and TRBJ2-7; 9 bases are a match to TRBD2. V lost 4 bases to trimming and J lost 6 bases; unmatched junction nucleotides: 8. The CDR3 has 14 residues. Germline V gene sequence: CDR1 SGHRS, CDR2 YFSETQ. The CDR3 sequence: CASSPGLAQGEQYF. CDR3 nucleotides: TGCGCCAGCAGCCCAGGACTAGCGCAAGGCGAGCAGTACTTC.

CDR3 protein: CASSQTGSGYGYTF. For the CDR3, the DNA is TGCGCCAGCAGCCAGACAGGGAGCGGCTATGGCTACACCTTC. The chain joins TRBV4-1 to TRBJ1-2; 7 positions match TRBD1. In germline, CDR1 is MGHRA, CDR2 YSYEKL. This CDR3 region has 14 residues. V lost 3 bases to trimming and J lost 4 bases; unmatched junction nucleotides: 5.

The chain joins TRBV6-5 to TRBJ1-6; 7 nucleotides align to TRBD1. V shed 4 bases and J 11 bases; nucleotides not matched to a gene: 11. Germline values: CDR1 MNHEY, CDR2 SVGAGI. There are 15 residues in the CDR3. CDR3 protein: CASSWAQGSTAPLHF. Written as DNA, the CDR3 is TGTGCCAGCAGTTGGGCACAGGGGAGTACGGCACCCCTCCACTTT.

This chain joins TRBV5-1 and TRBJ1-6, with a tentative D call TRBD1 (5 bases). The V gene lost 0 bases and the J gene lost 10 bases, with 17 bases spanning the gap. The CDR3 loop spans 16 amino acids. CDR1 and CDR2 from the germline V gene are SGHRS and YFSETQ. Here the CDR3 reads CASSLVGRQGGSPLHF. The CDR3 DNA reads as TGCGCCAGCAGCTTGGTTGGGCGTCAGGGAGGCTCACCCCTCCACTTT.

The chain employs TRBV10-3 and TRBJ1-3; 8 positions agree with TRBD1. CDR3 length: 13 residues. Trimming took 6 bases from V and 8 from J; bases not matched to a gene: 6. Germline CDR1 reads ENHRY; CDR2 reads SYGVKD. The CDR3 reads CAIRDRARDTIYF. The DNA of the CDR3 is TGTGCCATCAGGGACAGGGCTCGAGACACCATATATTTT.